Shown below are 29 T cell receptor beta chains from a single sample sequenced in a study of cytomegalovirus exposure and HLA in healthy donors. Both 60 Vbeta primers and 13 Jbeta primers went into the PCR. Repertoires were generated with immunoSEQ multiplex PCR, while TCRdb's copy carries only in-frame clones and drops some. The sample comprises around 170,000 clones, around 78% of which are singletons, and about 1.6% rests with the top ten. Sample: PBMCs. All receptors derive from a man aged 35 to 55 in good health and CMV-seronegative.

This clone was seen a few times. This chain links TRBV6-5 with TRBJ1-2; D gene uncertain. Germline V gives CDR1 MNHEY, CDR2 SVGAGI. The CDR3 loop spans 15 amino acids. The germline V and J ends were trimmed by 0 bases and 0 bases, with 8 bases remaining between them. For the CDR3, the DNA is TGTGCCAGCAGTTACTCGTCCGTTACTAACTATGGCTACACCTTC. Amino acids: CASSYSSVTNYGYTF.

The genes are TRBV30 and TRBJ2-3, with a tentative D call TRBD2 (6 bases). The CDR3 is 13 amino acids. V was cut by 7 bases and J by 2 bases, with 13 bases left in between. Germline CDR1 reads GTSNPN; CDR2 reads SVGIG (reference sequence). CDR3 protein: CASGTFNTDTQYF. The CDR3 DNA is TGTGCCTCGGGGACTTTTAACACAGATACGCAGTATTTT.

The CDR3, as DNA: TGTGCCACCAGCAGAGACTCAACTCTCGAAACTGGTCAGCCCCAGCATTTT. It codes for CATSRDSTLETGQPQHF. V gene TRBV15 combines with J gene TRBJ1-5; D ambiguous. The length of the CDR3 is 17 residues. Trimming removed 0 bases at V and 6 bases at J, with 18 bases between. Per the germline V gene, CDR1 is LNHNV and CDR2 is YYDKDF (reference sequence).

V gene TRBV27 combines with J gene TRBJ2-5; maybe TRBD1 (5 bases). Trimming pared 0 bases from V and 2 bases from J, leaving 7 bases between. The CDR3 contains 14 residues. Germline V gene lookup returns CDR1 MNHEY and CDR2 SMNVEV (reference sequence). DNA of the CDR3: TGTGCCAGCAGTTTATCGGCAGGGCAAGAGACCCAGTACTTC. Amino acid sequence: CASSLSAGQETQYF.

This clone showed up just a few times. The V and J genes are TRBV19 and TRBJ1-1; D remains unclear. Germline loops: CDR1 LNHDA, CDR2 SQIVND (reference sequence). Between the trimmed V and J ends, which lost 7 bases and 5 bases, there was a span of 11 bases. The CDR3 loop spans 12 amino acids. CDR3 sequence (DNA): TGTGCCAGTACCGCGGGAGGGACTGAAGCTTTCTTT. Its translation: CASTAGGTEAFF.

This chain uses TRBV5-5 with TRBJ2-3, with a tentative D call TRBD2 (6 bases). This CDR3 comprises 17 residues. Germline CDR1 reads SGHKS; CDR2 reads YYEKEE (reference sequence). Trimming took off 1 base at V and 6 bases at J, with 21 bases between the two ends. The CDR3 spells CASSLSPSLGTADTQYF. DNA for the CDR3: TGTGCCAGCAGCTTGTCTCCAAGTTTGGGGACTGCGGATACGCAGTATTTT.

The chain couples TRBV6-6 to TRBJ2-1; TRBD1 might be the D (5 bases). CDR1 and CDR2 (germline): MNHNY, SVGAGI (reference sequence). CDR3 size: 15 residues. V shed 2 bases and J shed 5 bases, with 13 bases lying between them. CDR3 DNA: TGTGCCAGCAGTTACATGGGTCAGGGCAACAATGAGCAGTTCTTC. Protein product: CASSYMGQGNNEQFF.

The chain uses TRBV27 and TRBJ2-7, with D maybe TRBD2 (5 bases). V dropped 2 bases and J dropped 3 bases, with 20 bases sitting between them. The CDR3 has 17 amino acids. CDR1 MNHEY and CDR2 SMNVEV come from the germline V gene (reference sequence). The CDR3 nucleotides read TGTGCCAGCAGTTTACGGAGTGAGGGCCCCCGTCACTACGAGCAGTACTTC. Encoded protein: CASSLRSEGPRHYEQYF.

The chain has TRBV4-1 and TRBJ1-5; perhaps TRBD1 as D (6 bases). Trimming removed 2 bases at V and 4 bases at J, with 9 bases between. The germline CDR1 and CDR2 sequences are MGHRA and YSYEKL. The length of the CDR3 is 14 residues. CDR3 coding DNA: TGCGCCAGCAGCCAACCCCAGGGGAATCAGCCCCAGCATTTT. Its protein product is CASSQPQGNQPQHF.

The chain combines TRBV9 with TRBJ2-1; the D gene is possibly TRBD2 (6 bases). The CDR3 has 13 amino acids. The V gene lost 2 bases and the J gene lost 6 bases, with 9 bases spanning the gap. The germline CDR1 and CDR2 sequences are SGDLS and YYNGEE. The CDR3: CASSVTTSNEQFF. CDR3 nucleotide sequence: TGTGCCAGCAGCGTTACGACTAGCAATGAGCAGTTCTTC.

The rearrangement uses TRBV9 and TRBJ2-1; perhaps TRBD1 as D (5 bases). Trimming removed 3 bases from V and 8 bases from J, with 12 bases in between. CDR3 length equals 13 residues. Germline CDR1 SGDLS, CDR2 YYNGEE. The CDR3 region is CASSALTGHEQFF. The CDR3 bases are TGTGCCAGCAGCGCATTAACAGGACATGAGCAGTTCTTC.

This rearrangement joins TRBV25-1 to TRBJ1-1, with 7 bases lining up with TRBD1. V was clipped by 11 bases and J by 3 bases; unmatched bases: 9. The CDR3 has 13 residues. The V gene's germline CDR1 is MGHDK and CDR2 SYGVNS. The DNA for the CDR3 is TGTGCCTCCAAACAGGGGTGGGACACTGAAGCTTTCTTT. Protein product: CASKQGWDTEAFF. Full variable domain (rest looked up from reference TRBV25-1 and TRBJ1-1): EADIYQTPRYLVIGTGKKITLECSQTMGHDKMYWYQQDPGMELHLIHYSYGVNSTEKGDLSSESTVSRIRTEHFPLTLESARPSHTSQYLCASKQGWDTEAFFGQGTRLTVV.

V usage is TRBV10-1 and J usage is TRBJ1-5; D call uncertain. This CDR3 has 14 residues. CDR1 and CDR2 (germline): WNHNN, SYGVQD (reference sequence). Trimming pared 3 bases from V and 4 bases from J, leaving 10 bases between. CDR3 coding DNA: TGCGCCAGCAGTGAAGGGAGAGGGAATCAGCCCCAGCATTTT. This codes for CASSEGRGNQPQHF.

This sequence joins TRBV11-2 and TRBJ1-5, with a tentative D call TRBD1 (5 bases). Trimming took 5 bases from V and 4 from J, leaving 9 bases between them. Germline V lookup: CDR1 SGHAT, CDR2 FQNNGV. This CDR3 contains 13 residues. The CDR3 region has the DNA TGTGCCAGCAGCCCAGGGAGGAATCAGCCCCAGCATTTT. Translating gives CASSPGRNQPQHF.

The V gene is TRBV6-1, the J gene TRBJ2-7; 7 bases map to TRBD1. The CDR3 runs to 16 residues. V was clipped by 3 bases and J by 5 bases; unmatched bases: 13. CDR1 and CDR2 from the germline V gene are MNHNS and SASEGT. Here the CDR3 reads CASSEFVRQGAHEQYF. CDR3 bases: TGTGCCAGCAGTGAGTTTGTGCGACAGGGAGCCCACGAGCAGTACTTC.

This clone was counted once. This sequence joins TRBV20-1 and TRBJ2-3, with D unresolved. CDR3 length: 11 amino acids. Germline CDR1 and CDR2: DFQATT and SNEGSKA (reference sequence). V shed 3 bases and J shed 6 bases, with 7 bases lying between them. The CDR3 is CSASHKDTQYF. CDR3 DNA: TGCAGTGCTAGCCACAAGGATACGCAGTATTTT.

J is TRBJ2-1 and V is TRBV11-1; 7 bases match TRBD2. CDR3 length: 16 residues. V was pared by 1 base and J by 2 bases, with 5 bases of the junction left unmatched. Germline V gene lookup returns CDR1 SGHAT and CDR2 FQDESV (reference sequence). CDR3 residues: CASSLGGGSTYNEQFF. In DNA form, the CDR3 reads TGTGCCAGCAGCTTAGGGGGCGGGAGCACCTACAATGAGCAGTTCTTC.

The chain links TRBV5-4 to TRBJ2-3; 9 nucleotides line up with TRBD1. Germline assignment: CDR1 SGHNT and CDR2 YYREEE (reference sequence). V lost 0 bases, J lost 4 bases, and 9 bases stayed unmatched. The CDR3 runs to 17 residues. CDR3 residues: CASSLEVRQGGADTQYF. The CDR3 DNA reads as TGTGCCAGCAGCTTGGAGGTCCGACAGGGGGGAGCAGATACGCAGTATTTT.

CDR3 region: CASSQEDSAADTQYF. For the CDR3, the DNA is TGCGCCAGCAGCCAAGAGGATAGCGCGGCAGATACGCAGTATTTT. The genes are TRBV4-1 and TRBJ2-3; perhaps TRBD2 as D (5 bases). Germline-derived CDR1 and CDR2 are MGHRA and YSYEKL. Trimming removed 0 bases from V and 4 bases from J, with 11 bases in between. The CDR3 sequence is 15 residues long.

This clone was seen only a few times. The chain is built from TRBV6-6 and TRBJ1-4, with a tentative D call TRBD1 (5 bases). V lost 10 bases, J lost 8 bases, and 11 bases lay in between. The CDR3 has 11 residues. The V gene's germline CDR1 is MNHNY and CDR2 SVGAGI (reference sequence). The CDR3 DNA follows: TGTGCCACCCAGGGCGGAGAAAAACTGTTTTTT. Translation: CATQGGEKLFF.

This clone was counted between two and nine times. This chain uses TRBV10-3 with TRBJ1-2; TRBD1 is a possible D gene (6 bases). The CDR3 is made up of 14 amino acids. Trimming took 0 bases from V and 5 from J, leaving 10 bases between them. Per germline, CDR1 ENHRY and CDR2 SYGVKD. The CDR3, as DNA: TGTGCCATCAGTGAGTCCGGGACAAGTTATGGCTACACCTTC. It specifies CAISESGTSYGYTF.

The chain combines TRBV30 with TRBJ2-7; TRBD1 aligns across 9 bases. CDR1 and CDR2 from the germline V gene are GTSNPN and SVGIG (reference sequence). There are 15 residues in the CDR3. V was clipped by 4 bases and J by 2 bases; unmatched bases: 9. The CDR3, as DNA: TGTGCCTGGATTTTAACAGGGGGCGGCCCCTACGAGCAGTACTTC. Its translation is CAWILTGGGPYEQYF.

The table lists this clone with a few counts. The V call is TRBV30, the J call TRBJ2-7; TRBD2 matches 9 bases. V dropped 5 bases and J dropped 4; count of bases not matched to a gene: 12. The CDR3 contains 15 residues. CDR1 GTSNPN and CDR2 SVGIG come from the germline V gene (reference sequence). CDR3 in DNA: TGTGCCTGGTGTGGTGGGCTAGCGGGATGGTACGAGCAGTACGTC. This encodes CAWCGGLAGWYEQYV.

The V gene is TRBV5-1, the J gene TRBJ2-3; 13 bases agree with TRBD2. The V segment lost 6 bases and the J segment 6 bases; nucleotides outside the gene matches: 13. The CDR3 loop spans 17 amino acids. Per germline, CDR1 SGHRS and CDR2 YFSETQ. The CDR3 DNA is TGCGCCAGCACCCGGACTAGCGGGAGAAACCCAACGGATACGCAGTATTTT. Translation: CASTRTSGRNPTDTQYF.

The sample holds a few counts of this clone. The chain is built from TRBV30 and TRBJ1-3; D is unclear. The CDR3 spans 13 residues. Trimming stripped 4 bases from V and 0 bases from J, with 7 bases between. Looked up from germline, CDR1 is GTSNPN and CDR2 is SVGIG (reference sequence). The CDR3 loop reads CAWNPSSGNTIYF. DNA of the CDR3: TGTGCCTGGAACCCGAGCTCTGGAAACACCATATATTTT.

The V gene is TRBV7-2, the J gene TRBJ2-1; 7 bases are a match to TRBD1. The J segment lost 4 bases and the V segment lost 3 bases, leaving 3 bases of the junction unmatched. Germline CDR1 and CDR2: SGHTA and FQGNSA. This CDR3 comprises 14 residues. CDR3 sequence (DNA): TGTGCCAGCAGCTTGGGACAGAATTACAATGAGCAGTTCTTC. Translation: CASSLGQNYNEQFF.

The chain combines TRBV28 with TRBJ2-7; D might be TRBD2 (5 bases). The ends were cut back, 8 bases at V and 4 bases at J, with 18 bases in the middle. CDR3 size: 14 residues. The germline CDR1 and CDR2 sequences are MDHEN and SYDVKM. CDR3 nucleotide sequence: TGTGCCAGCCGAGGAGGAAACAGCGAGTACGAGCAGTACTTC. Protein sequence: CASRGGNSEYEQYF.

The CDR3 loop reads CASSGTGGEKLFF. The CDR3, as DNA: TGTGCCAGCAGCGGGACAGGGGGGGAAAAACTGTTTTTT. The chain combines TRBV2 with TRBJ1-4; 11 positions agree with TRBD1. Unmatched junction bases numbered 2, after V lost 6 bases and J lost 8 bases. The CDR3 covers 13 residues. In germline, CDR1 is SNHLY, CDR2 FYNNEI. The full variable domain, with the rest looked up from reference TRBV2 and TRBJ1-4, is EPEVTQTPSHQVTQMGQEVILRCVPISNHLYFYWYRQILGQKVEFLVSFYNNEISEKSEIFDDQFSVERPDGSNFTLKIRSTKLEDSAMYFCASSGTGGEKLFFGSGTQLSVL.

The chain joins TRBV7-9 to TRBJ1-4; TRBD1 agrees at 11 bases. CDR1 SEHNR and CDR2 FQNEAQ come from the germline V gene (reference sequence). There are 14 residues in the CDR3. V was pared by 4 bases and J by 8 bases, with 3 bases of the junction left unmatched. The CDR3 protein is CASSWTGGEEKLFF. CDR3 coding DNA: TGTGCCAGCAGCTGGACAGGGGGCGAAGAAAAACTGTTTTTT.